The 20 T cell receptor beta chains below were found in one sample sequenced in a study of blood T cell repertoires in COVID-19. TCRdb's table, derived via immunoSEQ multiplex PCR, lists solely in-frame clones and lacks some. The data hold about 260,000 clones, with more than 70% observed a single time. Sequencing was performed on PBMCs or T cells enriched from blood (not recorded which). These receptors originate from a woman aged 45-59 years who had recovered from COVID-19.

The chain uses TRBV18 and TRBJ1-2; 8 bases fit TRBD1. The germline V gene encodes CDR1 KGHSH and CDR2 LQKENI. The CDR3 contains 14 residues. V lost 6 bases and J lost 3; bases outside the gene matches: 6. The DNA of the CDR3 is TGTGCCAGCTCTCTGGACAGGGTGGACTATGGCTACACCTTC. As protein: CASSLDRVDYGYTF. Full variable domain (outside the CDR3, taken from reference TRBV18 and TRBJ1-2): NAGVMQNPRHLVRRRGQEARLRCSPMKGHSHVYWYRQLPEEGLKFMVYLQKENIIDESGMPKERFSAEFPKEGPSILRIQQVVRGDSAAYFCASSLDRVDYGYTFGSGTRLTVV.

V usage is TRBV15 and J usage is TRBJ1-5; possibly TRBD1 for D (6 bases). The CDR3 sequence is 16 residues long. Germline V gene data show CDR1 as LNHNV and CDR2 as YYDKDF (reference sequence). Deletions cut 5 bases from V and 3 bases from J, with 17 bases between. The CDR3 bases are TGTGCCACCAGCCTCCGGACAGCTATTATCAATCAGCCCCAGCATTTT. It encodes CATSLRTAIINQPQHF.

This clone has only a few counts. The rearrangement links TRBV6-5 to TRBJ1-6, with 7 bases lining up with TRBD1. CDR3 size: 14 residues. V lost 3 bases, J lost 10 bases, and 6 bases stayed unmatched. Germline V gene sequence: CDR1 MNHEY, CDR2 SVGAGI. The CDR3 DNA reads TGTGCCAGCAGTTATGAACAGGGGTCCTCACCCCTCCACTTT. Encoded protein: CASSYEQGSSPLHF.

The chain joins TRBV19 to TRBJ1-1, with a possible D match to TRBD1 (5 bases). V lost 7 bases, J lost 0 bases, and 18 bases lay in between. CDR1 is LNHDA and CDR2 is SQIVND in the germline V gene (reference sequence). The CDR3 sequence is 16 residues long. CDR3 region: CASKGDLRVMNTEAFF. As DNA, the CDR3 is TGTGCCAGTAAGGGCGACCTCAGGGTTATGAACACTGAAGCTTTCTTT.

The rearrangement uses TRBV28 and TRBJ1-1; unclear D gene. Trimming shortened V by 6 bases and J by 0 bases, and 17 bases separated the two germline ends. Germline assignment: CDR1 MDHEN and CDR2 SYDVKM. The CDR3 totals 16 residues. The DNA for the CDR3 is TGTGCCAGCAGCCTCGGTTGGTGGGCGATGAACACTGAAGCTTTCTTT. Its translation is CASSLGWWAMNTEAFF.

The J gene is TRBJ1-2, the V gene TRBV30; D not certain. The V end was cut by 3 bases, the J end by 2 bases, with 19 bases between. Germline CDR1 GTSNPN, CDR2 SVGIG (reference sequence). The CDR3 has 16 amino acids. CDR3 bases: TGTGCCTGGAGACAAATCCCAACCCCTGTAAACTATGGCTACACCTTC. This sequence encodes CAWRQIPTPVNYGYTF. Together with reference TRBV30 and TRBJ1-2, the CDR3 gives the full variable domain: SQTIHQWPATLVQPVGSPLSLECTVEGTSNPNLYWYRQAAGRGLQLLFYSVGIGQISSEVPQNLSASRPQDRQFILSSKKLLLSDSGFYLCAWRQIPTPVNYGYTFGSGTRLTVV.

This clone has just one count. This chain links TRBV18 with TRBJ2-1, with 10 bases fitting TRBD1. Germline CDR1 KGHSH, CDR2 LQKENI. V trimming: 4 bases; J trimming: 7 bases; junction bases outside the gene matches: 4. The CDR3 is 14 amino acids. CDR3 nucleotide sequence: TGTGCCAGCTCACGGACAGGGGGTTTAAATGAGCAGTTCTTC. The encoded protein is CASSRTGGLNEQFF.

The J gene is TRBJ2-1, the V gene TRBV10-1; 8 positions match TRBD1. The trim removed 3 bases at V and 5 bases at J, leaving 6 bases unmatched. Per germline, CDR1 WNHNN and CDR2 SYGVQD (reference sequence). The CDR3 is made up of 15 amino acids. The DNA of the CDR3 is TGCGCCAGCAGTGACGGGACAGGAGAAGACAATGAGCAGTTCTTC. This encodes CASSDGTGEDNEQFF.

CDR3 amino acids: CASSPSLLGTEAFF. The CDR3 DNA sequence: TGTGCCAGCTCACCCTCCCTGCTCGGCACTGAAGCTTTCTTT. The chain couples TRBV18 to TRBJ1-1, with D uncertain. Trimming cost V 3 bases and J 4 bases, with 12 bases left between them. Germline CDR1 reads KGHSH; CDR2 reads LQKENI. This CDR3 spans 14 amino acids.

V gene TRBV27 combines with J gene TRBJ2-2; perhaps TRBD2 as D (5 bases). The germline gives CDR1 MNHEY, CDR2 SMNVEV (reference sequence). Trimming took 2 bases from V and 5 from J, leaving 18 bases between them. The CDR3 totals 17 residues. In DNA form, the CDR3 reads TGTGCCAGCAGTTTACTAGTCAGCGGAGTTGGGACCGGGGAGCTGTTTTTT. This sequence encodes CASSLLVSGVGTGELFF.

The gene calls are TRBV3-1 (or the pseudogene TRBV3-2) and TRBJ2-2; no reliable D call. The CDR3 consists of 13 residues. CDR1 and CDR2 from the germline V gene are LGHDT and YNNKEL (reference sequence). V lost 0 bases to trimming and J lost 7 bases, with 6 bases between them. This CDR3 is CASSQDSGGELFF. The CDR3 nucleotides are TGTGCCAGCAGCCAAGATTCGGGCGGGGAGCTGTTTTTT.

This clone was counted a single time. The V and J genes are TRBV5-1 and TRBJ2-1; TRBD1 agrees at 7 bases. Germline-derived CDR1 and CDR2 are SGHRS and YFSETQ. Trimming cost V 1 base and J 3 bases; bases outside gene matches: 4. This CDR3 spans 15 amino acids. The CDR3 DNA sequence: TGCGCCAGCAGCTTGACAGGGGATCGCTACAATGAGCAGTTCTTC. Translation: CASSLTGDRYNEQFF.

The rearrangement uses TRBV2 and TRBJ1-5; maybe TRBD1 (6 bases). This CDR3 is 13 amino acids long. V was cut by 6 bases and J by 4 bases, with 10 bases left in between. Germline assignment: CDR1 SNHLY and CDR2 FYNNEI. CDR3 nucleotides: TGTGCCAGCAGCCCCACAGGGAATCAGCCCCAGCATTTT. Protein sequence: CASSPTGNQPQHF.

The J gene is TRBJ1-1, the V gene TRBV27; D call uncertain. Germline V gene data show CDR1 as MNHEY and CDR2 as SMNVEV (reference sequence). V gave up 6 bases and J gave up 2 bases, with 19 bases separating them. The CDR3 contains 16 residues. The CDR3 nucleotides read TGTGCCAGCAGACTTACGGGGTGGCAGGTAAACACTGAAGCTTTCTTT. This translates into CASRLTGWQVNTEAFF.

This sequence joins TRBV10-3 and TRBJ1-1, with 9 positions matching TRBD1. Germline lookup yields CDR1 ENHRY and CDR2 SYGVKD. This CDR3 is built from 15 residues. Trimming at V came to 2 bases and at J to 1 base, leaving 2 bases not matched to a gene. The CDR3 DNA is TGTGCCATCAGTGAGCCGGACAGGGGGAACACTGAAGCTTTCTTT. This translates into CAISEPDRGNTEAFF.

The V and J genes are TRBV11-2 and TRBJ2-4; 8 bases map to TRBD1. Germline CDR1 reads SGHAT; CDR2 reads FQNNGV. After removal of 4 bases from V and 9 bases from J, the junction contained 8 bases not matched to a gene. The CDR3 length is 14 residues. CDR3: CASSSLRGPGIQYF. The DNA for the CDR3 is TGTGCCAGCAGCTCCCTCAGGGGGCCGGGCATTCAGTACTTC.

CDR3 sequence (DNA): TGTGCCACCAGCAGAGATCGAGGAGGTGAGCAGTTCTTC. Protein: CATSRDRGGEQFF. The J gene is TRBJ2-1, the V gene TRBV15; a possible D gene is TRBD2 (5 bases). This CDR3 comprises 13 residues. Trimming removed 0 bases from V and 9 bases from J, with 9 bases in between. Germline V gene sequence: CDR1 LNHNV, CDR2 YYDKDF (reference sequence).

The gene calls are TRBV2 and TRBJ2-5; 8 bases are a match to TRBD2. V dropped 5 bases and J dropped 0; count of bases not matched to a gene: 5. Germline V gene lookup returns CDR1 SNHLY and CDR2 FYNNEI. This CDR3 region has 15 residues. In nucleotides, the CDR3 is TGTGCCAGCAGTAAACCGGGACTAGACCAAGAGACCCAGTACTTC. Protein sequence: CASSKPGLDQETQYF.

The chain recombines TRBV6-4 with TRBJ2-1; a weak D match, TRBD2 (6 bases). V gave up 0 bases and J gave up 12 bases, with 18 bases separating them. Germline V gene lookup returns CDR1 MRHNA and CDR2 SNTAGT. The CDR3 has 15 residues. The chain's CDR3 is CASSDSSYSGSTQFF. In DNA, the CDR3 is TGTGCCAGCAGTGACTCCTCATATAGCGGTAGTACGCAGTTCTTC.

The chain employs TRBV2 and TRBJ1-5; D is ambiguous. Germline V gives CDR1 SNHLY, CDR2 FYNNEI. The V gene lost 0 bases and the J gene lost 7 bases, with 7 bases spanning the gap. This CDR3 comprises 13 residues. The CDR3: CASSEASFQPQHF. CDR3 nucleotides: TGTGCCAGCAGTGAAGCATCTTTCCAGCCCCAGCATTTT.